This record concerns one TCR beta chain sequence. This specimen comes from a study of long-term antiretroviral therapy in people with HIV. The germline V gene encodes CDR1 SGHDN and CDR2 FVKESK. The CDR3 totals 16 residues. This was the immunoSEQ v3.0 assay at survey level. Produced via immunoSEQ multiplex PCR; TCRdb's table is partial and in-frame only. The sample lists 27,000 or so clones, over 65% occurring once. The input for sequencing was unsorted PBMCs, taken roughly 4.8 years after starting antiretroviral therapy. This clonotype was sampled from a man aged 40-49 years with HIV. The chain combines TRBV14 with TRBJ1-1; a weak D match, TRBD1 (5 bases). CDR3 loop: CAGDPQPCPLNTEAFF. As DNA, the CDR3 is TGTGCAGGGGATCCCCAACCATGCCCTTTGAACACTGAAGCTTTCTTT.